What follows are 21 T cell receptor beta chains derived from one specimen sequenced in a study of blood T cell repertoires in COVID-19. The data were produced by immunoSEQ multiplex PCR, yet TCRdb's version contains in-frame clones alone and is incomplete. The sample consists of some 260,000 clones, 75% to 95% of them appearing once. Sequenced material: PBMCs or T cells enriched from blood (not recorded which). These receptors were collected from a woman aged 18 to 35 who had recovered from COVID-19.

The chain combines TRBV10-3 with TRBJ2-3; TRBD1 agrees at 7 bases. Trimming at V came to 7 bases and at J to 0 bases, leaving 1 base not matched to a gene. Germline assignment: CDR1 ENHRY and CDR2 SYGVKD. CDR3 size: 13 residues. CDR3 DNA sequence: TGTGCCATCACAGGGGGTAGCACAGATACGCAGTATTTT. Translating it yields CAITGGSTDTQYF.

CDR3 sequence reads: CASSLSRGGEKLFF. Here the CDR3 DNA reads TGTGCCAGCAGCTTAAGCAGGGGCGGCGAAAAACTGTTTTTT. V usage is TRBV7-2 and J usage is TRBJ1-4, with D possibly being TRBD1 (6 bases). V was pared by 2 bases and J by 8 bases, with 12 bases between. The germline V gene has CDR1 SGHTA and CDR2 FQGNSA. The CDR3 has 14 amino acids. Full variable domain (outside the CDR3, taken from reference TRBV7-2 and TRBJ1-4): GAGVSQSPSNKVTEKGKDVELRCDPISGHTALYWYRQSLGQGLEFLIYFQGNSAPDKSGLPSDRFSAERTGGSVSTLTIQRTQQEDSAVYLCASSLSRGGEKLFFGSGTQLSVL.

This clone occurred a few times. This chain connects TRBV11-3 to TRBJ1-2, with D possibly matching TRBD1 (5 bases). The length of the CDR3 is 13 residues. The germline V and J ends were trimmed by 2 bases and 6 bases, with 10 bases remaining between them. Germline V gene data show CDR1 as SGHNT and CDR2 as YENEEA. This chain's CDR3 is CASSLTRANGYTF. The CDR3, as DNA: TGTGCCAGCAGCTTAACCAGGGCAAATGGCTACACCTTC.

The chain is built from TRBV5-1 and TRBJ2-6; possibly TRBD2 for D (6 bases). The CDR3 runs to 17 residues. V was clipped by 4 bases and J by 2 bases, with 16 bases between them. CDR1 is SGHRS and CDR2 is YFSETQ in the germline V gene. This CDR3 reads CASSDPSTGAGANVLTF. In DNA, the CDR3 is TGCGCCAGCAGCGACCCGAGTACGGGGGCTGGGGCCAACGTCCTGACTTTC.

The CDR3: CASSQVYAGQGLRAGELFF. The CDR3 DNA is TGCGCCAGCAGCCAAGTTTACGCAGGACAGGGGTTGCGGGCCGGGGAGCTGTTTTTT. The chain links TRBV4-1 to TRBJ2-2; 9 bases are a match to TRBD1. In germline, CDR1 is MGHRA, CDR2 YSYEKL. V was clipped by 1 base and J by 6 bases; unmatched bases: 15. The CDR3 extends over 19 amino acids.

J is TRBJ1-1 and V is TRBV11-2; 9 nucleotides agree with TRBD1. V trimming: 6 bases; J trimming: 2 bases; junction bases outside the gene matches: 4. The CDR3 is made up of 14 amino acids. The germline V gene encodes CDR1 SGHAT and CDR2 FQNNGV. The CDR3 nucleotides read TGTGCCAGCAGAGTACAGGGGGCAAACACTGAAGCTTTCTTT. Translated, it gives CASRVQGANTEAFF.

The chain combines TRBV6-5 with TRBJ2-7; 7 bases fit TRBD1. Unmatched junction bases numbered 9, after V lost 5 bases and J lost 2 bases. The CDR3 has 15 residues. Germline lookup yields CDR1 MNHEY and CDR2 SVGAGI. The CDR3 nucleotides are TGTGCCAGCAGTACAGACAGGGCCGGGCCCTACGAGCAGTACTTC. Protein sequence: CASSTDRAGPYEQYF.

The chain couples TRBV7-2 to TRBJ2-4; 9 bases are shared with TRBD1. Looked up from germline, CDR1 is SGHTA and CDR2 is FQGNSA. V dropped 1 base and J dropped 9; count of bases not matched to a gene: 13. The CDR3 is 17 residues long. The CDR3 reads CASSLDPGDRVYGIQYF. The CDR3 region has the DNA TGTGCCAGCAGCTTAGATCCCGGGGACAGGGTATATGGCATTCAGTACTTC.

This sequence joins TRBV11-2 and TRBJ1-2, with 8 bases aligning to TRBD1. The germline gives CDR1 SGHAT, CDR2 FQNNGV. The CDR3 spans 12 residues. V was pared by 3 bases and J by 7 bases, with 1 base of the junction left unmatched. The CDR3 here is CASSFGQGGYTF. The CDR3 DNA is TGTGCCAGCAGCTTCGGACAGGGTGGCTACACCTTC.

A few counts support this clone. CDR3 nucleotides: TGTGCCAGTAGGCGGACAGCTTCCTACGAGCAGTACTTC. This translates into CASRRTASYEQYF. The chain is built from TRBV19 and TRBJ2-7, with D possibly TRBD1 on 6 matching bases. Germline values: CDR1 LNHDA, CDR2 SQIVND (reference sequence). The CDR3 runs 13 residues. V was clipped by 6 bases and J by 1 base, with 10 bases between them.

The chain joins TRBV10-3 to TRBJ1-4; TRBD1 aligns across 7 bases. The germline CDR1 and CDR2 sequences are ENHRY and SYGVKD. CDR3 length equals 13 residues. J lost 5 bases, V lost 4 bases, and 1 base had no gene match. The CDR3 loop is CAISAGQNEKLFF. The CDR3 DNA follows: TGTGCCATCAGTGCGGGACAGAATGAAAAACTGTTTTTT.

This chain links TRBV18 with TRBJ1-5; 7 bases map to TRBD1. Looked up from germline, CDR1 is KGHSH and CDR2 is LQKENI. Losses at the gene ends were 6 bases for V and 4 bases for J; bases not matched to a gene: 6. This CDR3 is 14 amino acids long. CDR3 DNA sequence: TGTGCCAGCTCCCAGGGACAGCTGAATCAGCCCCAGCATTTT. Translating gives CASSQGQLNQPQHF. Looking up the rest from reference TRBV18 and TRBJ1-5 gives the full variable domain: NAGVMQNPRHLVRRRGQEARLRCSPMKGHSHVYWYRQLPEEGLKFMVYLQKENIIDESGMPKERFSAEFPKEGPSILRIQQVVRGDSAAYFCASSQGQLNQPQHFGDGTRLSIL.

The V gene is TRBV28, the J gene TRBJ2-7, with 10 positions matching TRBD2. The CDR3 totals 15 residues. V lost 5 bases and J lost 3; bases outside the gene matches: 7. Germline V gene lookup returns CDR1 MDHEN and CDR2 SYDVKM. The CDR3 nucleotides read TGTGCCAGCAGTAACCTAGCGGGGGACTACTACGAGCAGTACTTC. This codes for CASSNLAGDYYEQYF.

The CDR3 is CASSLVPGGESTGELFF. The DNA of the CDR3 is TGTGCCAGCAGCTTAGTCCCGGGGGGGGAGAGCACCGGGGAGCTGTTTTTT. The rearrangement uses TRBV11-3 and TRBJ2-2; TRBD2 aligns across 8 bases. Germline loops: CDR1 SGHNT, CDR2 YENEEA. The J segment lost 4 bases and the V segment lost 1 base, leaving 8 bases of the junction unmatched. The CDR3 loop spans 17 amino acids.

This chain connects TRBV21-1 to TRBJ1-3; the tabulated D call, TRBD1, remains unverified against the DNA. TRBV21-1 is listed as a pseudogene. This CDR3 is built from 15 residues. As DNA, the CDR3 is TGTGCCAGCAGCAGAACAGGAAGGACTGGAAACACCATATATTTT. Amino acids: CASSRTGRTGNTIYF.

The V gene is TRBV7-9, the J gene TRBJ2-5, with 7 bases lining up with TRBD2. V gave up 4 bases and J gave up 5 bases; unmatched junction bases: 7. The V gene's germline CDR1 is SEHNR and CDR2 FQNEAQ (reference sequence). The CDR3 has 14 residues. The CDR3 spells CASSSGTNPETQYF. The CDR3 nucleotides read TGTGCCAGCAGCTCGGGGACTAATCCGGAGACCCAGTACTTC.

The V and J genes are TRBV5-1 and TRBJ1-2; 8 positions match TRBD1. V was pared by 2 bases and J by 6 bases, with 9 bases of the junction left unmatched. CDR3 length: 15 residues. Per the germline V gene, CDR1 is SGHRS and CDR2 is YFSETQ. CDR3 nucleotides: TGCGCCAGCAGCTTCCTACAGGGGGGGAGTGATGGCTACACCTTC. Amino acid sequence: CASSFLQGGSDGYTF.

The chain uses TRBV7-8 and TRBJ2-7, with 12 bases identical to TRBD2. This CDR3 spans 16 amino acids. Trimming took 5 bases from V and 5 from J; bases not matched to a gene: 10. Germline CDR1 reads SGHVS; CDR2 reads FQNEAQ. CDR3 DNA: TGTGCCAGCAGCCCCCGGCTAGCGGGAGGGCCGCACGAGCAGTACTTC. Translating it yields CASSPRLAGGPHEQYF.

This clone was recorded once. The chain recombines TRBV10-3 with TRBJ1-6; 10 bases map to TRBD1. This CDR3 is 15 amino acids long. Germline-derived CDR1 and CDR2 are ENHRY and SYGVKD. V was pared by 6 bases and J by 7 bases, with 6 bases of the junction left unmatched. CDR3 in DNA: TGTGCCATCAGAAAATCGGGACAGGGGAATTCACCCCTCCACTTT. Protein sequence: CAIRKSGQGNSPLHF.

CDR3 in amino acids: CASSWGLNEPRGLGGYTF. CDR3 sequence (DNA): TGTGCCAGCAGCTGGGGCCTGAACGAACCACGGGGACTTGGCGGCTACACCTTC. The V call is TRBV5-4, the J call TRBJ1-2, with a tentative D call TRBD1 (5 bases). The V gene's germline CDR1 is SGHNT and CDR2 YYREEE (reference sequence). This CDR3 contains 18 residues. V was shortened by 3 bases and J by 8 bases, with 29 bases between the two germline ends.

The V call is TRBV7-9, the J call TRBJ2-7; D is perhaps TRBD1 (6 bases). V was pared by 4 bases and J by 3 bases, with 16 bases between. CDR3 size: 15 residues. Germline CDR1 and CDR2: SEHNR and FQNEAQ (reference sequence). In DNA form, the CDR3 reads TGTGCCAGCAGCTCCCGGCCGGGCAGGGGCTACGAGCAGTACTTC. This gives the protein CASSSRPGRGYEQYF.